Below, 6 T cell receptor beta chains from the same sample are listed, as sequenced in a study of PD-1 blockade in classical Hodgkin lymphoma. This sample's time point: cycle 4 day 1 (C4D1), after 6 weeks of nivolumab. Every one of the patients relapsed after autologous stem cell transplantation (brentuximab vedotin exposure was variable). Measured with immunoSEQ multiplex PCR; TCRdb has only the in-frame clones, and not every one. This sample has about 20,000 clones; approximately 73% occur once, and the top ten carry 20%. The input for sequencing was peripheral blood mononuclear cells (PBMCs), taken before the fourth cycle of nivolumab. All receptors come from a human donor with classical Hodgkin lymphoma.

V is TRBV10-2 and J is TRBJ1-2; D might be TRBD1 (6 bases). CDR1 is WSHSY, CDR2 SAAADI, per germline. V was cut by 6 bases and J by 4 bases, with 15 bases left in between. CDR3 length: 14 residues. DNA for the CDR3: TGCGCCAGCAGACCCATCGACAGGTTCTATGGCTACACCTTC. It yields the protein CASRPIDRFYGYTF.

The V call is TRBV19, the J call TRBJ2-2; possible D gene TRBD2, 5 bases. Germline V CDR1 and CDR2: LNHDA, SQIVND (reference sequence). The CDR3 loop spans 18 amino acids. V gave up 2 bases and J gave up 5 bases, with 21 bases separating them. In DNA, the CDR3 is TGTGCCAGTAGTATACTAAGTACCCAGCGGATGGGGACCGGGGAGCTGTTTTTT. It specifies CASSILSTQRMGTGELFF.

The chain uses TRBV19 and TRBJ1-2; D not resolved. This CDR3 has 14 residues. Trimming shortened V by 8 bases and J by 2 bases, and 15 bases separated the two germline ends. Germline CDR1 reads LNHDA; CDR2 reads SQIVND (reference sequence). The CDR3 here is CASRFLGVNYGYTF. The CDR3 DNA is TGTGCCAGTCGGTTCTTAGGCGTGAACTATGGCTACACCTTC.

The rearrangement uses TRBV9 and TRBJ1-2; D is unresolved. The CDR3 spans 17 residues. The germline CDR1 and CDR2 sequences are SGDLS and YYNGEE. Trimming cost V 0 bases and J 0 bases, with 15 bases left between them. The DNA of the CDR3 is TGTGCCAGCAGCGTAGTCCCCAGTAACGTCGCTAACTATGGCTACACCTTC. As protein: CASSVVPSNVANYGYTF.

This CDR3 reads CASSPTGLAGDPTTYEQYF. For the CDR3, the DNA is TGTGCCAGCAGTCCAACTGGACTAGCGGGTGATCCCACTACCTACGAGCAGTACTTC. The chain couples TRBV27 to TRBJ2-7; 11 bases map to TRBD2. This CDR3 comprises 19 residues. Germline trimming cut 5 bases from V and 2 bases from J; bases unmatched to any gene: 17. CDR1 and CDR2 (germline): MNHEY, SMNVEV (reference sequence).

The rearrangement joins TRBV13 to TRBJ2-1; 8 nucleotides agree with TRBD1. The CDR3 sequence is 15 residues long. The ends lost 6 bases at V and 0 bases at J; junction bases unmatched: 4. Looked up from germline, CDR1 is PRHDT and CDR2 is FYEKMQ (reference sequence). The CDR3 bases are TGTGCCAGCAGTTATACAGGGGGCTCCTACAATGAGCAGTTCTTC. Translating it yields CASSYTGGSYNEQFF.